This TCR beta chain was identified during a study of T cells in Graves' hyperthyroidism and ophthalmopathy. Across 18 months, stable Graves' hyperthyroidism was marked by no progression to ophthalmopathy. In patients aged 18 to 65, hyperthyroidism was newly diagnosed, with duration under 2 months. More than 8.5 ml of fresh peripheral blood supplied the PBMCs. In this sample, this clonotype turned up many times. The CDR3 regions of TCR beta were amplified from RNA transcripts. HTBI primers were employed in a first-round RT-PCR of the TCR CDR3. TCRdb re-called the multiplex PCR reads through MiXCR, storing one row per CDR3 protein. The sample shows some 550,000 distinct CDR3 sequences, 20% of them seen only once. Germline V gene sequence: CDR1 MDHEN, CDR2 SYDVKM. Trimming cost V 0 bases and J 0 bases, with 5 bases left between them. The CDR3 spans 14 residues.

The TCR was taken from a man between 18 and 35 years old with Graves' hyperthyroidism. The sample was blood. The chain recombines TRBV28 with TRBJ1-1; D is uncertain. CDR3 bases: TGTGCCAGCAGTTTATGGGATATGAACACTGAAGCTTTCTTT. Translating it yields CASSLWDMNTEAFF.